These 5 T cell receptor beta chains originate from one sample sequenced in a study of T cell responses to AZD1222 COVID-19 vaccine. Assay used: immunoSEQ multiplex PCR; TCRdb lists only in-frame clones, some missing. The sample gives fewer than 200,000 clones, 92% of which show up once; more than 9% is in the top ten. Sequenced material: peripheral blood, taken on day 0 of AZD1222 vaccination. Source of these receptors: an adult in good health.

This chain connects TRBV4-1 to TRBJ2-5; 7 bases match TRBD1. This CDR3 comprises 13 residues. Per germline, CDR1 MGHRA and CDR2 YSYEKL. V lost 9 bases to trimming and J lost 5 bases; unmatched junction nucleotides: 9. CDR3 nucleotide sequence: TGCGCCAGTAGGGGGCTAGGGGAGGAGACCCAGTACTTC. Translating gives CASRGLGEETQYF.

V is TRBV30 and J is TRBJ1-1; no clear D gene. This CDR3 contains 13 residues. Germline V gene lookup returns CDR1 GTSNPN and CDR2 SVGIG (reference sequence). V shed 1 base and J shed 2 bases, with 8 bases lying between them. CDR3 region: CAWSAGFNTEAFF. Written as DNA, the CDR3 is TGTGCCTGGAGTGCGGGATTTAACACTGAAGCTTTCTTT.

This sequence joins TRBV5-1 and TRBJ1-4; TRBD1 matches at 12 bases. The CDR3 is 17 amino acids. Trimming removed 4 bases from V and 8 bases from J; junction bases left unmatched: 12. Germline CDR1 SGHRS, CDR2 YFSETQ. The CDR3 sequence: CASSVGMLGTGGEKLFF. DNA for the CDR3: TGCGCCAGCAGCGTAGGAATGCTCGGGACAGGGGGCGAAAAACTGTTTTTT.

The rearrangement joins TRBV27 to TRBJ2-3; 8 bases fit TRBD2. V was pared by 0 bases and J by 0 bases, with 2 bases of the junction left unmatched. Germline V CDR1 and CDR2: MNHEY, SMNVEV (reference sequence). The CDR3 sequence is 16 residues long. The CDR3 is CASSLSTSVSTDTQYF. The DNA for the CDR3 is TGTGCCAGCAGTTTATCGACTAGCGTTAGCACAGATACGCAGTATTTT.

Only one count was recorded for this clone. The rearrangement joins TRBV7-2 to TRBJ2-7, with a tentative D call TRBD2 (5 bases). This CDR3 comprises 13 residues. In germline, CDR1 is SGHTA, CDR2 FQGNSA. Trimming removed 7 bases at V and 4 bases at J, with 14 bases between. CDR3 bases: TGTGCCAGCACCTTGGACTTAGGGTACGAGCAGTACTTC. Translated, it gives CASTLDLGYEQYF.